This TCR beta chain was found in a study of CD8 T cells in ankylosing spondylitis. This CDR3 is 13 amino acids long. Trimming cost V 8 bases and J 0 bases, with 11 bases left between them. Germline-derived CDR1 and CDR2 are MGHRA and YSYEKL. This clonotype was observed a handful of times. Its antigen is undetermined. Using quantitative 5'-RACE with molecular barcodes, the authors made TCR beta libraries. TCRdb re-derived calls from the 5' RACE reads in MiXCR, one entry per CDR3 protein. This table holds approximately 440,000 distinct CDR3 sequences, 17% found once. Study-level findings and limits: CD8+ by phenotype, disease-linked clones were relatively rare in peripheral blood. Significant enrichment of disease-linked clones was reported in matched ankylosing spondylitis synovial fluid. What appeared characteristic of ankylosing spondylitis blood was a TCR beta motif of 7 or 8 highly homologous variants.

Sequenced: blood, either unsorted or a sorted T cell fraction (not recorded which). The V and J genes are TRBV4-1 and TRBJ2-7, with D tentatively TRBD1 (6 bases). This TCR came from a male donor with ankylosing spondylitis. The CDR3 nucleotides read TGCGCCAGCGCACGGGACACCTCCTACGAGCAGTACTTC. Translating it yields CASARDTSYEQYF.